This TCR beta chain derives from a study of shared clonotypes between healthy human individuals (TCRdb year 2020). Concerning the study at large: A couple of women and three men aged 18 to 49 years were included in the cohort. For each donor, CD4 naive and CD4 memory were each run on three plates, CD8 naive on two plates, and CD8 memory on one plate. To estimate repertoire size and how much clonotype sharing occurs between individuals, the study deeply sequenced the blood TCR repertoires of several healthy adults. Different laboratories and diverse techniques were used to prepare libraries and sequence TCR repertoires, to increase sequencing depth and limit assay-specific biases. Each donor's leukapheresis produced roughly between about 0.8 and 10 billion PBMCs.

For this clone: What antigen it recognizes has not been identified. The input lacks base qualities; no much larger clone sits a single base away.

CD8 naive samples were CD45RO-negative cells positively selected for CCR7, giving a CD45RA+CCR7+ population that excluded TemRA cells. Donors were healthy HIV-negative adults with no recently reported acute infections or vaccinations. Every donor was a Caucasian adult residing in Nashville, Tennessee, USA. After blood collection by leukapheresis, PBMCs were isolated using Ficoll-Histopaque density gradient centrifugation and then cryopreserved in the vapor phase of liquid nitrogen. Analytical flow cytometry was used to check the purity and quantity of each magnetically sorted T cell population. From each sorted fraction, genomic DNA was isolated and quantified by UV absorbance on a Nanodrop 2000c. V is reduced by 1 base and J by 1 base, leaving a spacing of 22 bases between them. Taken from cysteine to phenylalanine, the CDR3 has 19 residues. The sequence is cut down to CDR3 DNA, 57 bases in frame from base 1. According to the germline V gene, CDR1 reads SGHDN and CDR2 reads FVKESK.

The research as a whole found: Naive subsets generally had larger estimated clonotype richness than memory subsets. Pairwise subsampling led to the expectation that sequencing depth would affect the degree of clonotype sharing among donors. Clonotypes shared by all four sorted-subset donors showed higher generation probabilities than non-shared clonotypes. Only blood was sampled, and tissue TCR repertoires likely differ from those in blood. Across four donors, approximately 5% of naive CD4, roughly 3.4% of naive CD8, under 2.5% of memory CD4, and 0.3% to 0.45% of memory CD8 clonotypes were shared. Because the study included only a small number of donors, the genetic and exposure-history diversity represented was limited. Even with the large sequencing depth, rarefaction of the sorted-subset datasets indicated that sequencing was incomplete.

Using the deep immunoSEQ assay, TCR CDR3 regions were amplified from genomic DNA by multiplex PCR. Extracted genomic DNA from each cell subset was spread evenly across all wells of several immunoSEQ 96-well plates, with each plate serving as a replicate. For sorted subsets, roughly 0.2 ug genomic DNA, equal to some 28,000 T cell genomes, was loaded into each replicate PCR. The purified libraries were quantified using a Qubit 3.0 fluorometer, sized with a Bioanalyzer 2100, and then quantified again using the KAPA Library Quantification kit. Every immunoSEQ 96-well plate was sequenced on a dedicated single-read 150-cycle Illumina NextSeq 550 flow cell. Per the authors' processing: Because the immunoSEQ output included only junctional sequences and no quality scores, the filtering could not be the same as the filtering used for full-length reads. Sequences were annotated with PyIR, a Python wrapper for IgBLAST v1.9, and V/J genes and CDR3 were assigned using IMGT germline references. Reads were filtered out if the reads had weak V/J assignments (E-value above 1e-6), no CDR3, stop codons, out-of-frame junctions, or ambiguous translated residues. V3J clonotypes were defined as sequences sharing an identical inferred V gene, J gene, and CDR3 amino acid sequence. Percentage overlap between repertoires was calculated by dividing the number of shared unique clonotypes by the size of the smaller repertoire. Three approaches were used to assess repertoire richness: RTK rarefaction, the Chao1 estimator, and Recon v2.1 estimates of unobserved clonotypes. Generation probabilities were computed with OLGA for all TCRbeta clonotypes obtained by the gDNA method from several donors. Not all clones reach the TCRdb copy of this immuneACCESS table, which keeps in-frame sequences only. Checked studies attribute under half of the gap to unresolved V genes and leave the rest unexplained. V and J calls plus clone size are reproduced from that table; the DNA served to infer D and trimming. The sample profile shows approximately 590,000 clones; around 95% of them were found once. In total, the top ten clones hold 0.11% of the sample.

The sequence was obtained from a woman aged 30 to 39 in good health. What was sequenced was naive CD8+ T cells sorted from blood. Explained via the paper, the cell subset or site label denotes: CD45RA+CCR7+. The rearranged chain carries TRBV14 and TRBJ2-5; too little of a D gene remains to name it. At the DNA level, the sequence is TGTGCCAGCAGCCAAGCTTCTCAAACCCTTACCACGGGCCAAGAGACCCAGTACTTC. Translated, it reads CASSQASQTLTTGQETQYF.